This T cell receptor beta chain was identified during a study of T cell responses to AZD1222 COVID-19 vaccine. Looking at the study overall: Pooled together were second doses at about 4 or about 12 weeks.

V lost 1 base, J lost 0 bases, and 7 bases lay in between. This CDR3 has 14 amino acids. Germline CDR1 and CDR2: SGHNT and YYREEE (reference sequence). About this clone itself: Its target is unknown.

Findings and limits, study-wide: Seropositive at baseline were only a handful of AZD1222 recipients. Donor demographics were predominantly white British with a female majority; clonal diversity may be underestimated.

Sequenced by immunoSEQ multiplex PCR; TCRdb stores in-frame clones only, minus some. The sample carries about 120,000 clones, more than 75% recorded once. This TCR was sampled from an adult in good health. The source was peripheral blood, collected on day 0 of AZD1222 vaccination. V is TRBV5-4 and J is TRBJ2-5; D uncertain. This chain's CDR3 is CASSLRSNQETQYF. The CDR3 nucleotides are TGTGCCAGCAGCTTGAGGTCGAACCAAGAGACCCAGTACTTC.